This is a list of T cell receptor beta chains from one sample in a study of shared clonotypes between healthy human individuals. Using immunoSEQ multiplex PCR, the repertoire was profiled, and TCRdb retains in-frame clones only, with some absent. The sample consists of about 380,000 clones, around 96% of them appearing once. Specimen: memory CD8+ T cells sorted from blood. All receptors derive from a man under 40 in good health. Both conserved end residues are part of each CDR3. Not every row has a clone size; where given, it reads once, few, many or a size class.

. | TRBJ1-5 | TRBV29-1 | CSVGRTANQPQHF
. | TRBJ2-5 | TRBV10-3 | CAISTVPPATQYF
. | TRBJ2-3 | TRBV6-4 | CASSDRGLTDTQYF
. | TRBJ2-7 | TRBV7-9 | CASSLVNELSSGRYEQYF
. | TRBJ2-7 | TRBV7-2 | CASSSDYSGRVYEQYF
. | TRBJ2-2 | TRBV5-1 | CASSLRRGAYSGELFF
. | TRBJ2-5 | TRBV29-1 | CSVDPTYQETQYF
. | TRBJ2-1 | TRBV28 | CASSLILAHEQFF
. | TRBJ2-4 | TRBV29-1 | CSVDLQDHKNIQYF
. | TRBJ2-7 | TRBV10-1 | CASSSTGSKLYEQYF
. | TRBJ2-5 | TRBV5-1 | CASSLGVGAIETQYF
. | TRBJ2-5 | TRBV7-3 | CASSLSGTGETQYF
. | TRBJ1-1 | TRBV6-5 | CASSYQQGWKNTEAFF
. | TRBJ1-1 | TRBV2 | CASSEWENTEAFF
once | TRBJ2-1 | TRBV30 | CAWTFSNEQFF
. | TRBJ1-5 | TRBV9 | CASSVGDRGNQPQHF
. | TRBJ2-7 | TRBV5-1 | CASSLGLPGGSYEQYF
. | TRBJ2-6 | TRBV18 | CASSQQGSGANVLTF
. | TRBJ1-1 | TRBV18 | CASSPGAVNTEAFF
. | TRBJ2-5 | TRBV5-1 | CASSFRLAGQETQYF
. | TRBJ2-7 | TRBV13 | CASSLDMHSYEQYF
. | TRBJ2-7 | TRBV4-1 | CASSLTGLGSYEQYF
. | TRBJ1-2 | TRBV10-3 | CAIRDRIQANYGYTF
. | TRBJ1-2 | TRBV7-2 | CASSRQPNYGYTF
. | TRBJ1-4 | TRBV4-2 | CASSQVVGQGAPGEKLFF
. | TRBJ1-2 | TRBV7-3 | CASSLGPAWSGYTF
. | TRBJ2-3 | TRBV9 | CASSVEAGLYTDTQYF
. | TRBJ2-6 | TRBV27 | CASSGVWLQSRANVLTF
. | TRBJ2-7 | TRBV5-4 | CASSLNHRDGEQYF
. | TRBJ2-3 | TRBV10-3 | CAISKPGLAGGEGTDTQYF
once | TRBJ1-1 | TRBV9 | CASSVAPNTEAFF
. | TRBJ2-7 | TRBV11-2 | CASNSPAGTGGREQYF
. | TRBJ2-7 | TRBV5-5 | CASSSPAGTGAYEQYF